Sequencing of this TCR beta chain was carried out in a study of OX40 agonist ivuxolimab in advanced cancers. Study summary: Aged roughly 23 to 85 with a mean of approximately 60 years, they were around 85% male.

CDR1 and CDR2 (germline): KGHSH, LQKENI. Trimming shortened V by 3 bases and J by 4 bases, and 9 bases separated the two germline ends. The CDR3 is 13 residues long. Sequencing was performed with immunoSEQ multiplex PCR; in TCRdb, only in-frame clones are kept and a portion is missing. The repertoire holds tens of thousands of clones, with 70% to 90% as singletons. This chain connects TRBV18 to TRBJ2-5; D possibly corresponds to TRBD2 (6 bases). The receptor's source is an adult with an advanced solid tumor such as melanoma, head and neck, liver or kidney cancer. The starting material was CD4+ or CD8+ T cells sorted from blood, obtained in a trial of the OX40 agonist ivuxolimab. In nucleotides, the CDR3 is TGTGCCAGCTCACCCACGCGGGGAGAGACCCAGTACTTC. Protein: CASSPTRGETQYF.